This note documents a single T cell receptor (beta chain) sequence. What it binds is unknown. One end of the junction does not line up with germline, which may come from a read error. CDR3 size: 15 residues. Germline V CDR1 and CDR2: SGHTA, FQGNSA. The sample comes from a study of blood T cells in healthy people across ages. In the study overall: There was about one barcoded beta molecule captured by template switching per two T cells. Points from the study as a whole: Unsorted PBMC material precluded a definitive naive versus antigen-experienced comparison.

A second PCR, run for about 7 to 11 cycles, used a sample-barcoded 5' primer plus a J-beta primer mix. TCRdb re-derived calls from the 5' RACE reads in MiXCR, one entry per CDR3 protein. The sample records hundreds of thousands of distinct CDR3 sequences, about 25% being singletons. The same data also contributed to another study, on T cells of mothers and their children. That study adds: Maternal samples each gave over 9 million TCR beta CDR3 reads, and child samples about 3 million each.

The TCR comes from a boy younger than 18 in good health. J is TRBJ2-7 and V is TRBV7-2; 7 nucleotides line up with TRBD2. Sample: blood. CDR3 in amino acids: CASGLAALATYEQYF. The CDR3 coding sequence is TGTGCCAGCGGCTTAGCGGCACTAGCGACCTACGAGCAGTACTTC.